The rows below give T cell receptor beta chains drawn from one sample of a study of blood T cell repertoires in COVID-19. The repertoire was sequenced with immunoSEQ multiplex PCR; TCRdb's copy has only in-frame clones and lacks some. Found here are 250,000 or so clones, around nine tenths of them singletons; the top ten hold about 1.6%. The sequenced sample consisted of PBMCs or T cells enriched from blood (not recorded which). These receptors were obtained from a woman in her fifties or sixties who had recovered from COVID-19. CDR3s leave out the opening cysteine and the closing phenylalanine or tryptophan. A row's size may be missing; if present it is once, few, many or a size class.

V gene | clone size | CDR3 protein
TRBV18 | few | ASSPNTPMTGAGNTIY
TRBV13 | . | ASSWDRAGSGANVLT
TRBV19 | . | ASSYRTSGNHGELF
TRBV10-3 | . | AIRSGGATERNTIY
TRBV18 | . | ASSPTSGSPLPYEQY
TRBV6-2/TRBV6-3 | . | ASSYSGGEQPQH
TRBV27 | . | ASSSGISGANVLT
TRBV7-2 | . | ASSLTGTYTGELF
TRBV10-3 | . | AISEMGLKGEQF
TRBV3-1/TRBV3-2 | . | ASSPAFRDRESNQPQH
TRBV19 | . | ASSKGLGAYEQY
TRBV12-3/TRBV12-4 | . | ASTYYAQETQY
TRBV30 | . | ARTTDRGVEAF
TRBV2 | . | AIGQASNEQF
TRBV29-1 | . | SVNTGGLGDGYT
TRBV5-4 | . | ASSWGRSGANVLT
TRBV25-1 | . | ASSEGWGRASYGYT
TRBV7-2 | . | ASSGRQGINGYT
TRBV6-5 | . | ASSSGQGNQPQH
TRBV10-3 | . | AAGTVAGGPDTQY
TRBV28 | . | ASSLLRTGSLQPQH
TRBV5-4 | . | ASSTQYIQGGGEQY
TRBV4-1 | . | ASSPNLYGTQY
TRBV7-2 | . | ASSLLEGLSIQY
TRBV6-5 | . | ATTYGTGNRYT
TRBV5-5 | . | ASSLDPITEAF
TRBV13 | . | ASSLGQPGGNTIY
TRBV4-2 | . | ASSQAGNRGAILQLAKNIQY
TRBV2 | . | ASRLDQPQH
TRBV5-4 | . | ASRIPGVYEQY
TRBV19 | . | ASSMWAEKETQY
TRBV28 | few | ASSSGSQPQH
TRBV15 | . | ATSREGRQGGTQY
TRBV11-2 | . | ASSLGDRVYGGSYEQY
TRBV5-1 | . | ASSPGQAPYEQY
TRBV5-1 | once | ASRGLREY
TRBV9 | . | ASSVEPLGGADTQY
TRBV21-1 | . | ASRGTGGEQY
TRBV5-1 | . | ASSFSSNTGELF
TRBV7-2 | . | ASSLAWRTSEYTDTQY
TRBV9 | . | ASSQGVGEKLF
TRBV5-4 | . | ASSPGGSTVPYEQY
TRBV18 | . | ASSPIRGEQY
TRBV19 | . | ASSLPPWTSVTPDTQY
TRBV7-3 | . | ASSLQGGLSEAF
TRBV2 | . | ASGWGARETQY
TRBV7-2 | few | ASSLSGGVADTQY
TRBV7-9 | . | ASSPGPRTHEQF
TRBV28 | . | ASSTSGRGTDTQY
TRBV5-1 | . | ASSVSGTVNPEAF
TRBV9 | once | ASSVEGRTSGSYNEQF
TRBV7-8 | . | ASSPRTGGNTEAF
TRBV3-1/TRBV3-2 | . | ASSPSLVSEQF
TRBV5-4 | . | ASRSGGTRLNEQY
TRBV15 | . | ATSFGLAGGNNEQF